The clone carrying this T cell receptor beta chain was observed at least ten times. What it binds is unknown. These data come from a study of T cells in Graves' hyperthyroidism and ophthalmopathy. Study results and caveats: Stable hyperthyroidism was told apart from ophthalmopathy by a model built on 13 V-J features.

In germline, CDR1 is SNHLY, CDR2 FYNNEI. Trimming cost V 7 bases and J 7 bases; bases outside gene matches: 7. CDR3 length: 14 residues. Template material for amplifying TCR beta CDR3 regions consisted of RNA transcripts. The HTBI primer set drove a first-round RT-PCR of the TCR CDR3. Each CDR3 protein gets one entry after TCRdb re-called the multiplex PCR reads with MiXCR. Of approximately 400,000 distinct CDR3 sequences listed, 15% to 20% are singletons. The sequence came from a woman in her late teens or twenties with Graves' hyperthyroidism. The material sequenced was blood. The gene calls are TRBV2 and TRBJ2-2; 9 nucleotides agree with TRBD1. The CDR3 sequence: CASTRTGEFGELFF. The CDR3 DNA sequence: TGTGCCAGCACGAGGACAGGGGAATTCGGGGAGCTGTTTTTT.